This T cell receptor (beta chain) was captured in a study of CD8+CD57+ T cells in acquired aplastic anemia. Study-level background: Sorted CD4+ and CD8+ cell DNA averaged around 3 ug. General study points: Patients and healthy controls showed no significant CD8+ Simpson's diversity difference.

Genomic DNA acted as the template from which TCR beta VDJ combination and CDR3 sequence profiling were carried out. One entry per CDR3 protein results from TCRdb running MiXCR on the reads. Of around 500,000 distinct CDR3 sequences in the sample, about a third are singletons; the top ten hold around 0.82%. This clonotype was detected many times. Its antigen is unidentified. The length of the CDR3 is 14 residues. Trimming removed 7 bases at V and 0 bases at J, with 10 bases between. Germline values: CDR1 ENHRY, CDR2 SYGVKD. Those patients picked for sequencing had displayed CD8+CD57+ cell expansion on flow cytometry.

The sample consisted of sorted CD4+, CD8+, or CD8+CD57+ T cells (not recorded which) from PBMCs. The chain joins TRBV10-3 to TRBJ1-3; the D is unclear. The receptor's source is a human donor with aplastic anemia. The CDR3 reads CAINPGDSGNTIYF. DNA of the CDR3: TGTGCCATCAACCCGGGAGACTCTGGAAACACCATATATTTT.